This T cell receptor beta chain is from a study of CD8+ T cells in alopecia areata. About the study: Treatment of the treated patients consisted of oral tofacitinib, 5 to 10 mg twice daily.

This sample's treatment: oral pan-JAK inhibitor, 5-10 mg twice daily. Findings of the study overall: Mice showed TCR sharing more clearly than patients did, possibly owing to HLA.

Details on this clone: Its antigen is unidentified. One end of the junction fails to match germline, which may point to a read error.

In each case, RNA was isolated and then reverse transcribed into cDNA as the sequencing template. Profiling relied on immunoSEQ multiplex PCR, and the TCRdb table lists in-frame clones only, not all of them. The sample contains about 200,000 clones, 45% to 75% of which appear only once. This material consisted of CD4+ T cells sorted from blood, taken at week 4, from a patient treated with tofacitinib. The sequence came from a human donor with alopecia areata.

The CDR3: CASSSGHANEKLFF. In DNA, the CDR3 is TGTGCTAGCAGCTCCGGACACGCTAATGAAAAACTGTTTTTT. The chain uses TRBV7-7 and TRBJ1-4, with TRBD1 as a possible D gene (5 bases). The germline V gene encodes CDR1 SSHAT and CDR2 FNYEAQ (reference sequence). This CDR3 comprises 14 residues.